The clone carrying this TCR beta chain was recorded a few times. What it binds is unknown. This CDR3 contains 16 residues. Germline CDR1 and CDR2: SGHRS and YFSETQ. Trimming removed 0 bases at V and 4 bases at J, with 15 bases between. TCR alpha and beta CDR3s were amplified from mRNA by semiquantitative ARM-PCR. Exponential amplification used communal superprimers after tagged nested gene-specific primers in ARM-PCR. A single record per CDR3 protein comes from TCRdb applying MiXCR to the multiplex PCR reads. Among about 7,400 distinct CDR3 sequences listed, approximately 70% were seen once. From pooled CD4+ and CD8+ T cells, anti-CD45RA microbeads isolated naive plus transitional cells. T cell subsets were isolated with magnetic beads coated with subset-specific monoclonal antibodies. This sample is part of a study of relationships among human T cell subsets. Study-level points and caveats: Across seven subsets, gene usage, CDR3 length and N-additions did not differ significantly. Some CD4+CD8+ double-positive cells may remain after bead sorting.

V and J are TRBV5-1 and TRBJ2-3; D unclear. This clonotype was obtained from a man aged 35 to 55 in good health. The sequenced sample was naive and transitional (CD45RA+) T cells sorted from blood. Here the CDR3 reads CASSLEQSARADTQYF. The CDR3 DNA is TGCGCCAGCAGCTTGGAACAGTCGGCCCGGGCAGATACGCAGTATTTT. Full variable domain (rest looked up from reference TRBV5-1 and TRBJ2-3): KAGVTQTPRYLIKTRGQQVTLSCSPISGHRSVSWYQQTPGQGLQFLFEYFSETQRNKGNFPGRFSGRQFSNSRSEMNVSTLELGDSALYLCASSLEQSARADTQYFGPGTRLTVL.